Shown below are 7 T cell receptor beta chains from a single sample sequenced in a study of blood T cell repertoires in COVID-19 (dated by TCRdb to 2019 to 2021). The receptor library was made with the immunoSEQ multiplex PCR assay. Entries here come from immuneACCESS through TCRdb and include only in-frame sequences with V and J called. Some clones fail to appear in such tables; in the studies checked, an unresolved V gene covers under half of the shortfall, and the cause of the remainder is unknown. Counted in this sample were around 260,000 clones; roughly four fifths of them appeared once. Of the sample, under 5% falls within the top ten clones. Material: PBMCs or T cells enriched from blood (not recorded which). The receptors here all came from a young man with acute COVID-19.

The chain is built from TRBV6-4 and TRBJ2-1; 8 nucleotides match TRBD2. The V and J ends lost 4 bases and 5 bases, in that order; junction bases with no gene match: 10. The CDR3 runs to 16 residues. CDR1 MRHNA and CDR2 SNTAGT come from the germline V gene. This CDR3 is CASSATMAGGHNEQFF. The CDR3 region has the DNA TGTGCCAGCAGTGCTACTATGGCGGGAGGCCACAATGAGCAGTTCTTC.

Of note for this clone: At one end, the junction sequence differs from germline, possibly due to a read error. This sequence joins TRBV5-1 and TRBJ1-5; the D gene is possibly TRBD1 (6 bases). The CDR3 covers 15 residues. Germline V CDR1 and CDR2: SGHRS, YFSETQ. The CDR3 region has the DNA TGTGCCAGCAGCCCGTTCGCAGGGGGCAATCAGCCCCAGCATTTT. Its translation is CASSPFAGGNQPQHF.

The rearrangement uses TRBV5-5 and TRBJ2-1, with 7 bases identical to TRBD2. After removal of 3 bases from V and 0 bases from J, the junction contained 6 bases not matched to a gene. This CDR3 comprises 16 residues. Germline V gene lookup returns CDR1 SGHKS and CDR2 YYEKEE (reference sequence). CDR3 loop: CASSSMGGTSYNEQFF. CDR3 nucleotides: TGTGCCAGCAGCTCAATGGGGGGGACCTCCTACAATGAGCAGTTCTTC.

The J gene is TRBJ1-2, the V gene TRBV28; 7 bases match TRBD1. Unmatched junction bases numbered 10, after V lost 5 bases and J lost 4 bases. The CDR3 is 15 amino acids. Germline values: CDR1 MDHEN, CDR2 SYDVKM. The CDR3 loop reads CASSPGQDFGYGYTF. The CDR3 DNA reads TGTGCCAGCAGTCCCGGACAGGATTTTGGCTATGGCTACACCTTC.

The gene calls are TRBV15 and TRBJ1-2; D is possibly TRBD1 (6 bases). The CDR3 totals 15 residues. The V gene lost 5 bases and the J gene lost 0 bases, with 13 bases spanning the gap. Per germline, CDR1 LNHNV and CDR2 YYDKDF (reference sequence). The CDR3 DNA is TGTGCCACCAGCCCAAAGGGGGGGGCTAACTATGGCTACACCTTC. It codes for CATSPKGGANYGYTF. The full variable domain, its missing parts supplied by reference TRBV15 and TRBJ1-2, is DAMVIQNPRYQVTQFGKPVTLSCSQTLNHNVMYWYQQKSSQAPKLLFHYYDKDFNNEADTPDNFQSRRPNTSFCFLDIRSPGLGDTAMYLCATSPKGGANYGYTFGSGTRLTVV.

The count of this clone is one. The gene calls are TRBV11-2 and TRBJ2-7; D may be TRBD2 (6 bases). The CDR3 covers 13 residues. V lost 5 bases and J 6 bases, leaving 14 bases between the germline ends. Germline-derived CDR1 and CDR2 are SGHAT and FQNNGV. Here the CDR3 DNA reads TGTGCCAGCAGCGCCTCGCGGGATACCGAGCAGTACGTC. It encodes CASSASRDTEQYV.

This clone was detected a few times. The rearrangement links TRBV11-3 to TRBJ1-4; a possible D gene is TRBD1 (6 bases). CDR3 length: 16 residues. CDR1 SGHNT and CDR2 YENEEA come from the germline V gene. V lost 4 bases to trimming and J lost 7 bases, with 19 bases between them. The CDR3 here is CASSSSRQVWSEKLFF. In nucleotides, the CDR3 is TGTGCCAGCAGCTCATCAAGACAGGTTTGGTCTGAAAAACTGTTTTTT. Complete variable domain (other parts from reference TRBV11-3 and TRBJ1-4): EAGVVQSPRYKIIEKKQPVAFWCNPISGHNTLYWYLQNLGQGPELLIRYENEEAVDDSQLPKDRFSAERLKGVDSTLKIQPAELGDSAVYLCASSSSRQVWSEKLFFGSGTQLSVL.